This record concerns one TCR beta chain sequence. The antigen remains unidentified. The sample belongs to a study of cytomegalovirus exposure and HLA in healthy donors. Study-level findings and limits: Previously analyzed data showed that most TCR beta V segments were productive at a frequency of about 87% or about 30%. An ancestry cluster, one associated with Asian ancestry, reportedly showed fewer N-insertions than the 666-donor mean in a later analysis. A later analysis associated 15,000 or so TCR beta sequences with HLA alleles at a 0.05 false discovery rate. TCR beta sequences reportedly predicted most subjects' HLA-A and HLA-B alleles accurately.

The CDR3 length is 16 residues. V gave up 1 base and J gave up 1 base; unmatched junction bases: 3. Germline CDR1 reads SEHNR; CDR2 reads FQNEAQ (reference sequence). The primer mix had 60 Vbeta and 13 Jbeta primers. Assay: immunoSEQ multiplex PCR; the TCRdb copy retains only in-frame clones and omits some. This sample's table reports over 100,000 clones. This TCR was recovered from a man aged 35-49 years in good health and CMV-seropositive. Material for sequencing was PBMCs. The chain has TRBV7-9 and TRBJ2-2; 7 bases are a match to TRBD2. CDR3 sequence: CASSLVAGVNTGELFF. CDR3 bases: TGTGCCAGCAGCTTAGTTGCGGGAGTGAACACCGGGGAGCTGTTTTTT.